The 30 T cell receptor beta chains below were found in one sample sequenced in a study of blood T cell repertoires in COVID-19 (dated by TCRdb to about 2020). The library relied on the immunoSEQ multiplex PCR assay. The source is immuneACCESS, and TCRdb retained only in-frame sequences with V and J called. Part of the clones is not carried over; for the studies checked, unresolved V genes explain less than half of this, and the remainder is unexplained. The sample contains 250,000 to 350,000 clones, about nine tenths of them found a single time. The ten largest clones capture 2.5% to 3.5% of the sample. Sample: PBMCs or T cells enriched from blood (not recorded which). The receptors shown here come from a woman between 50 and 59 years old who had been exposed to COVID-19.

Points on this clone: In the same sample, other DNA sequences code for this CDR3. The chain has TRBV30 and TRBJ1-4, with D perhaps TRBD1 (5 bases). Germline CDR1 and CDR2: GTSNPN and SVGIG (reference sequence). The CDR3 contains 15 residues. Between the trimmed V and J ends, which lost 3 bases and 5 bases, there was a span of 16 bases. CDR3 loop: CAWSVGAGLNEKLFF. In DNA form, the CDR3 reads TGTGCCTGGAGCGTAGGGGCAGGGCTGAATGAAAAACTGTTTTTT.

The V gene is TRBV10-3, the J gene TRBJ1-5, with 8 bases identical to TRBD1. In germline, CDR1 is ENHRY, CDR2 SYGVKD. CDR3 size: 15 residues. With 7 bases clipped from V and 0 bases from J, the junction kept 5 bases outside the gene matches. DNA of the CDR3: TGTGCCATCAAGGACAGGGCGGATAGCAATCAGCCCCAGCATTTT. It yields the protein CAIKDRADSNQPQHF.

The chain combines TRBV19 with TRBJ1-1; possible D gene TRBD1, 5 bases. Germline loops: CDR1 LNHDA, CDR2 SQIVND (reference sequence). V shed 5 bases and J shed 2 bases, with 12 bases lying between them. The CDR3 is 14 residues long. CDR3 sequence reads: CASSPRTLNTEAFF. As DNA, the CDR3 is TGTGCCAGTAGTCCAAGGACACTTAACACTGAAGCTTTCTTT.

The V gene is TRBV4-1, the J gene TRBJ2-2, with D hard to call. The V end lost 1 base, the J end lost 0 bases, and 9 bases lay between the germline ends. CDR1 and CDR2 (germline): MGHRA, YSYEKL. This CDR3 is 16 amino acids long. This CDR3 is CASSQVSGTNTGELFF. The CDR3 region has the DNA TGCGCCAGCAGCCAAGTATCAGGAACGAACACCGGGGAGCTGTTTTTT.

This clone was detected only once. At the DNA level, this CDR3 is encoded by other sequences in the same sample as well. This chain joins TRBV5-1 and TRBJ1-4; 10 bases line up with TRBD1. Germline CDR1 and CDR2: SGHRS and YFSETQ. The CDR3 is 16 residues long. The V gene end was trimmed by 2 bases and the J gene end by 0 bases; junction bases not matched to a gene: 1. The CDR3 region has the DNA TGCGCCAGCAGCTTTGGACAGGGGGCAACTAATGAAAAACTGTTTTTT. It yields the protein CASSFGQGATNEKLFF.

The chain is built from TRBV7-2 and TRBJ2-5; TRBD2 aligns across 8 bases. Germline V gene sequence: CDR1 SGHTA, CDR2 FQGNSA. The CDR3 has 14 residues. J was trimmed by 4 bases and V by 5 bases; bases with no gene match: 6. Written as DNA, the CDR3 is TGTGCCAGCAGCCCGGGGGGGCGCGGAGAGACCCAGTACTTC. The encoded protein is CASSPGGRGETQYF. Complete variable domain (other parts from reference TRBV7-2 and TRBJ2-5): GAGVSQSPSNKVTEKGKDVELRCDPISGHTALYWYRQSLGQGLEFLIYFQGNSAPDKSGLPSDRFSAERTGGSVSTLTIQRTQQEDSAVYLCASSPGGRGETQYFGPGTRLLVL.

The V call is TRBV2, the J call TRBJ1-2, with 9 positions matching TRBD1. The V segment lost 7 bases and the J segment 7 bases; nucleotides outside the gene matches: 10. The germline CDR1 and CDR2 sequences are SNHLY and FYNNEI. The CDR3 loop spans 14 amino acids. CDR3 residues: CASTPGQGISGYTF. The CDR3 DNA is TGTGCCAGCACTCCGGGACAGGGAATTAGTGGCTACACCTTC.

The CDR3: CASSEAGLYGYTF. CDR3 nucleotides: TGTGCCAGCAGTGAAGCGGGGCTATATGGCTACACCTTC. V gene TRBV2 combines with J gene TRBJ1-2, with D possibly being TRBD1 (5 bases). CDR3 length equals 13 residues. The germline V and J ends were trimmed by 0 bases and 5 bases, with 7 bases remaining between them. Germline loops: CDR1 SNHLY, CDR2 FYNNEI. Full variable domain (rest looked up from reference TRBV2 and TRBJ1-2): EPEVTQTPSHQVTQMGQEVILRCVPISNHLYFYWYRQILGQKVEFLVSFYNNEISEKSEIFDDQFSVERPDGSNFTLKIRSTKLEDSAMYFCASSEAGLYGYTFGSGTRLTVV.

The gene calls are TRBV2 and TRBJ2-5; D is perhaps TRBD2 (5 bases). The V end was cut by 11 bases, the J end by 0 bases, with 16 bases between. The CDR3 is 14 residues long. In germline, CDR1 is SNHLY, CDR2 FYNNEI. The DNA for the CDR3 is TGTGCCGCATCGAGGCAGCGGTACCAAGAGACCCAGTACTTC. It yields the protein CAASRQRYQETQYF.

J is TRBJ2-1 and V is TRBV4-2; 13 bases are shared with TRBD2. The V gene's germline CDR1 is LGHNA and CDR2 YNFKEQ. V dropped 0 bases and J dropped 4; count of bases not matched to a gene: 18. The CDR3 runs to 22 residues. For the CDR3, the DNA is TGTGCCAGCAGCCAAGATCCCCGCACTAGCGGGGGGGGACGAACAACATACAATGAGCAGTTCTTC. It translates to CASSQDPRTSGGGRTTYNEQFF.

The rearrangement joins TRBV12-3 or TRBV12-4 to TRBJ1-4, with TRBD1 identical over 7 bases. This CDR3 has 13 residues. Unmatched junction bases numbered 0, after V lost 6 bases and J lost 2 bases. The CDR3 DNA follows: TGTGCCAGCAGACAGGGGACTAATGAAAAACTGTTTTTT. Protein product: CASRQGTNEKLFF.

The V call is TRBV5-1, the J call TRBJ1-6; perhaps TRBD1 as D (6 bases). The CDR3 has 16 amino acids. Trimming took 0 bases from V and 9 from J, leaving 16 bases between them. Germline V gives CDR1 SGHRS, CDR2 YFSETQ. The CDR3 sequence: CASSLGTAPSGSPLHF. The CDR3 DNA sequence: TGCGCCAGCAGCTTGGGGACAGCACCTTCGGGTTCACCCCTCCACTTT.

The V call is TRBV28, the J call TRBJ1-1; possibly TRBD1 for D (6 bases). This CDR3 is built from 17 residues. V was pared by 5 bases and J by 5 bases, with 24 bases between. The germline gives CDR1 MDHEN, CDR2 SYDVKM. CDR3 region: CASSQGGFLKSWTEAFF. In DNA form, the CDR3 reads TGTGCCAGCAGTCAAGGGGGTTTTCTTAAGAGTTGGACTGAAGCTTTCTTT.

CDR3 residues: CASRDRFNEKLFF. The CDR3, as DNA: TGTGCCAGTCGGGACAGGTTTAATGAAAAACTGTTTTTT. J is TRBJ1-4 and V is TRBV19, with TRBD1 matching 8 bases. Germline trimming cut 8 bases from V and 4 bases from J; bases unmatched to any gene: 3. Per the germline V gene, CDR1 is LNHDA and CDR2 is SQIVND (reference sequence). The CDR3 runs 13 residues.

The J gene is TRBJ2-7, the V gene TRBV11-2; possible D gene TRBD2, 5 bases. V lost 5 bases, J lost 5 bases, and 19 bases lay in between. There are 15 residues in the CDR3. Germline loops: CDR1 SGHAT, CDR2 FQNNGV. The DNA of the CDR3 is TGTGCCAGCAGCCCAACCCCCGGGGTGGTCGACGAGCAGTACTTC. It is translated as CASSPTPGVVDEQYF.

In its sample, this clone was seen a few times. The chain links TRBV15 to TRBJ1-1; D unresolved. Looked up from germline, CDR1 is LNHNV and CDR2 is YYDKDF (reference sequence). V lost 0 bases to trimming and J lost 4 bases, with 9 bases between them. The CDR3 extends over 14 amino acids. CDR3: CATSRDRSPTEAFF. As DNA, the CDR3 is TGTGCCACCAGCAGAGATCGGAGTCCCACTGAAGCTTTCTTT.

The chain uses TRBV19 and TRBJ2-7; 10 bases line up with TRBD1. CDR1 and CDR2 (germline): LNHDA, SQIVND (reference sequence). Trimming removed 1 base from V and 1 base from J; junction bases left unmatched: 1. The CDR3 is 15 amino acids. CDR3 in DNA: TGTGCCAGTAGTATAGGGGACAGGGGTTCCTACGAGCAGTACTTC. This codes for CASSIGDRGSYEQYF. Full variable domain (rest looked up from reference TRBV19 and TRBJ2-7): DGGITQSPKYLFRKEGQNVTLSCEQNLNHDAMYWYRQDPGQGLRLIYYSQIVNDFQKGDIAEGYSVSREKKESFPLTVTSAQKNPTAFYLCASSIGDRGSYEQYFGPGTRLTVT.

This sequence joins TRBV9 and TRBJ2-3; D might be TRBD1 (5 bases). The germline V and J ends were trimmed by 0 bases and 3 bases, with 14 bases remaining between them. This CDR3 has 16 residues. Germline V gene sequence: CDR1 SGDLS, CDR2 YYNGEE. Here the CDR3 reads CASSVGVAGRTDTQYF. CDR3 nucleotide sequence: TGTGCCAGCAGCGTAGGTGTGGCAGGGCGGACAGATACGCAGTATTTT.

This clone showed up just a few times. V is TRBV6-6 and J is TRBJ2-1, with 13 positions matching TRBD2. In germline, CDR1 is MNHNY, CDR2 SVGAGI (reference sequence). V shed 5 bases, J shed 10 bases, and the junction held 17 bases outside the gene matches. This CDR3 is 18 amino acids long. The CDR3 here is CASSPLAGGPIVACEQFF. DNA for the CDR3: TGTGCCAGCAGTCCACTAGCGGGGGGGCCTATTGTTGCATGCGAGCAGTTCTTC.

This clone was seen a single time. This chain uses TRBV6-5 with TRBJ1-6; tentative D call: TRBD1 (5 bases). The germline gives CDR1 MNHEY, CDR2 SVGAGI. Between the trimmed V and J ends, which lost 6 bases and 9 bases, there was a span of 15 bases. This CDR3 comprises 14 residues. The CDR3, as DNA: TGTGCCAGCAGCCGACAGTTTTATGGTTCACCCCTCCACTTT. Protein: CASSRQFYGSPLHF.

In DNA form, the CDR3 reads TGTGCCAGCAGCTCCCGGGGGACAGGGACGAACACTGAAGCTTTCTTT. Protein sequence: CASSSRGTGTNTEAFF. This chain links TRBV5-8 with TRBJ1-1; 9 bases agree with TRBD1. CDR1 and CDR2 from the germline V gene are SGHTS and YDEGEE. Trimming took 3 bases from V and 1 from J; bases not matched to a gene: 7. The CDR3 is made up of 16 amino acids.

The chain uses TRBV21-1 and TRBJ1-2. TRBV21-1 is a pseudogene locus. This CDR3 spans 15 amino acids. CDR3 residues: CASSPTGGAGYGYTF. CDR3 nucleotide sequence: TGTGCCAGCAGCCCCACGGGGGGCGCAGGCTATGGCTACACCTTC.

The chain is built from TRBV2 and TRBJ2-1, with D perhaps TRBD2 (5 bases). Germline-derived CDR1 and CDR2 are SNHLY and FYNNEI. The V end lost 5 bases, the J end lost 4 bases, and 12 bases lay between the germline ends. CDR3 length equals 14 residues. CDR3: CASSPNSVYNEQFF. Here the CDR3 DNA reads TGTGCCAGCAGTCCGAATAGCGTTTACAATGAGCAGTTCTTC.

This clone was picked up one time. The chain has TRBV5-1 and TRBJ1-4, with D unclear. The CDR3 runs to 13 residues. Germline loops: CDR1 SGHRS, CDR2 YFSETQ. Trimming took off 5 bases at V and 7 bases at J, with 12 bases between the two ends. The CDR3 loop is CASSRGSGEKLFF. DNA of the CDR3: TGCGCCAGCAGTCGCGGGTCCGGTGAAAAACTGTTTTTT.

V is TRBV25-1 and J is TRBJ1-2; 8 bases align to TRBD1. Germline values: CDR1 MGHDK, CDR2 SYGVNS. V dropped 4 bases and J dropped 1; count of bases not matched to a gene: 8. CDR3 length equals 16 residues. The DNA of the CDR3 is TGTGCCAGCAGTGGGAGACAGGGGCAGGGTAACTATGGCTACACCTTC. Protein product: CASSGRQGQGNYGYTF.

The rearrangement uses TRBV7-9 and TRBJ2-7, with 12 bases fitting TRBD1. The CDR3 covers 15 residues. Per germline, CDR1 SEHNR and CDR2 FQNEAQ (reference sequence). Trimming at V came to 5 bases and at J to 7 bases, leaving 9 bases not matched to a gene. The CDR3 sequence is CASSRPGQGAGEQYF. CDR3 DNA: TGTGCCAGCAGCCGCCCGGGACAGGGGGCAGGGGAGCAGTACTTC.

This chain joins TRBV24-1 and TRBJ2-2; 8 positions agree with TRBD1. Germline lookup yields CDR1 KGHDR and CDR2 SFDVKD. J lost 0 bases, V lost 10 bases, and 3 bases had no gene match. The CDR3 is made up of 14 amino acids. The CDR3: CATAGGSNTGELFF. The DNA for the CDR3 is TGTGCCACAGCAGGGGGCTCGAACACCGGGGAGCTGTTTTTT.

This clone was picked up one time. This rearrangement joins TRBV28 to TRBJ1-2, with 9 bases aligning to TRBD1. The CDR3 extends over 16 amino acids. Germline V gene sequence: CDR1 MDHEN, CDR2 SYDVKM. V was pared by 1 base and J by 3 bases, with 6 bases of the junction left unmatched. This CDR3 is CASSLLHRDRDYGYTF. The CDR3 DNA reads as TGTGCCAGCAGTTTATTACACCGGGACAGGGACTATGGCTACACCTTC.

The V and J genes are TRBV19 and TRBJ1-5; no reliable D call. This CDR3 comprises 15 residues. The V gene's germline CDR1 is LNHDA and CDR2 SQIVND (reference sequence). V was clipped by 3 bases and J by 1 base, with 10 bases between them. CDR3 DNA: TGTGCCAGTAGTATTCGGGAAGGGAGCAATCAGCCCCAGCATTTT. It yields the protein CASSIREGSNQPQHF.

The CDR3 is CASSDKQGFNEQFF. The CDR3 DNA reads TGTGCCAGCAGTGATAAACAGGGTTTCAATGAGCAGTTCTTC. The chain employs TRBV28 and TRBJ2-1; D is possibly TRBD1 (6 bases). Per the germline V gene, CDR1 is MDHEN and CDR2 is SYDVKM. CDR3 length: 14 residues. The V and J ends lost 5 bases and 6 bases respectively, with 14 bases between them.